The clone carrying this T cell receptor beta chain was seen a handful of times. Its antigen remains unknown. The PCR employed 60 Vbeta primers together with 13 Jbeta primers. The assay was immunoSEQ multiplex PCR, and TCRdb's table has in-frame clones only and misses some. The data show 70,000 or so clones, 86% seen once. The sample comes from a study of cytomegalovirus exposure and HLA in healthy donors. Findings of the study overall: The investigators catalogued under 200 TCR beta chains as cytomegalovirus-associated.

From germline, CDR1 is MNHEY and CDR2 SVGAGI. The CDR3 sequence is 14 residues long. V was pared by 2 bases and J by 0 bases, with 8 bases between. The gene calls are TRBV6-5 and TRBJ2-7; a possible D gene is TRBD1 (6 bases). The TCR comes from a woman in her 30s in good health and CMV-seronegative. What was sequenced was PBMCs. CDR3 sequence (DNA): TGTGCCAGCAGTTACGGCAGGGGCTCCTACGAGCAGTACTTC. This gives the protein CASSYGRGSYEQYF.